This T cell receptor (beta chain) is drawn from a study of shared clonotypes between healthy human individuals. Overall study findings and caveats: Only a few donors were included, so the genetic and exposure-history diversity represented was limited.

From germline, CDR1 is MDHEN and CDR2 SYDVKM. The CDR3 runs to 15 residues. J lost 3 bases, V lost 4 bases, and 6 bases had no gene match. A word on this clone: No antigen is known for it.

The protocol was immunoSEQ multiplex PCR, while the TCRdb copy is restricted to in-frame clones and leaves out a portion. This table holds 2,500,000 or so clones, approximately 90% found once. The sequence was collected from a man between 18 and 29 years old in good health. Some clones in this sample may be carry-over from other donors' samples. Sequenced: naive CD4+ T cells from PBMCs. The subset is: CD45RA+ positively selected. The chain has TRBV28 and TRBJ1-5; TRBD1 matches 7 bases. The CDR3 nucleotides read TGTGCCAGCAGTTCGCCGGGACAGCCCAATCAGCCCCAGCATTTT. Translating gives CASSSPGQPNQPQHF.